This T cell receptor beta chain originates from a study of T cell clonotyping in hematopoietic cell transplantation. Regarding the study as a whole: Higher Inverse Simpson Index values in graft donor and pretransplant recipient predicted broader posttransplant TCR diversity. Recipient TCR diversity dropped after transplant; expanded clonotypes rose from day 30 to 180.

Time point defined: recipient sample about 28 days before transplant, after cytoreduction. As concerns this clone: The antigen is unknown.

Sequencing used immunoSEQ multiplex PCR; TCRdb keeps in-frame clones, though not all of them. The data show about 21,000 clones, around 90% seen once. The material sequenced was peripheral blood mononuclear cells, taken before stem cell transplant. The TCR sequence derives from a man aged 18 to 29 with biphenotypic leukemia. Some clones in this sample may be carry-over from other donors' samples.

The DNA of the CDR3 is TGTGCCTGGGGAGTCTCTGGGGCCAACGTCCTGACTTTC. This encodes CAWGVSGANVLTF. This chain connects TRBV30 to TRBJ2-6, with D unresolved. CDR1 is GTSNPN and CDR2 is SVGIG in the germline V gene (reference sequence). This CDR3 is 13 amino acids long. The V end lost 5 bases, the J end lost 0 bases, and 5 bases lay between the germline ends.